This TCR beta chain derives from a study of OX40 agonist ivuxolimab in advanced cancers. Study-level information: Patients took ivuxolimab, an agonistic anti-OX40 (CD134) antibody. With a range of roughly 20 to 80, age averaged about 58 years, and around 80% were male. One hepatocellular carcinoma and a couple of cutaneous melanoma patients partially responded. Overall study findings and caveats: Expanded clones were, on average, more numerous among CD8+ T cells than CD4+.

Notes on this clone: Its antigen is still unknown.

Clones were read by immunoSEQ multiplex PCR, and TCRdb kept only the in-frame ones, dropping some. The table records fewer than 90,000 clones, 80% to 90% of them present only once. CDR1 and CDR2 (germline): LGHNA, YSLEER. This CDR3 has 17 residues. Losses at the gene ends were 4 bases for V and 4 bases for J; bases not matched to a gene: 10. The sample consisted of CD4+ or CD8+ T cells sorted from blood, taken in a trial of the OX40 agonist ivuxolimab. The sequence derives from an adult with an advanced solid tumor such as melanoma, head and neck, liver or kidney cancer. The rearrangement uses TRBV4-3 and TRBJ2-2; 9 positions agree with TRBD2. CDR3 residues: CASSPRASGEGTGELFF. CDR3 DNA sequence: TGCGCCAGCAGCCCGAGGGCTAGCGGGGAGGGCACCGGGGAGCTGTTTTTT.